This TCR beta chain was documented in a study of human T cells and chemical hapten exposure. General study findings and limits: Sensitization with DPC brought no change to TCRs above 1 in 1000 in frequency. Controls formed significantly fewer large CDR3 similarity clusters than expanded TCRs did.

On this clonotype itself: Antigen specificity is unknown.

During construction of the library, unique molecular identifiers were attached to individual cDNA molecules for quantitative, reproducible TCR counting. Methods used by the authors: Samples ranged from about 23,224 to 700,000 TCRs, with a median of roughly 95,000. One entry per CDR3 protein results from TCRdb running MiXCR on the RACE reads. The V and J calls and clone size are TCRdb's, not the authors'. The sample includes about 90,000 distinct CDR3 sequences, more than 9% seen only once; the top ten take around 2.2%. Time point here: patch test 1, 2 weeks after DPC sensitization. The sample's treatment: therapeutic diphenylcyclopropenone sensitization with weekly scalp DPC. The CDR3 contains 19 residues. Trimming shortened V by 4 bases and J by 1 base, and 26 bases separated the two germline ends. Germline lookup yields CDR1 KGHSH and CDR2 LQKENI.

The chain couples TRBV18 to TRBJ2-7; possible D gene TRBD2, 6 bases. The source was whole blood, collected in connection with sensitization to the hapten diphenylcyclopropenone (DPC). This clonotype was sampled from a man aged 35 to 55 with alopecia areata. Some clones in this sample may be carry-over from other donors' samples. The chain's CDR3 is CASSRETPRQTGLSYEQYF. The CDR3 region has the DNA TGTGCCAGCTCACGAGAGACCCCGAGACAGACGGGACTGTCCTACGAGCAGTACTTC.